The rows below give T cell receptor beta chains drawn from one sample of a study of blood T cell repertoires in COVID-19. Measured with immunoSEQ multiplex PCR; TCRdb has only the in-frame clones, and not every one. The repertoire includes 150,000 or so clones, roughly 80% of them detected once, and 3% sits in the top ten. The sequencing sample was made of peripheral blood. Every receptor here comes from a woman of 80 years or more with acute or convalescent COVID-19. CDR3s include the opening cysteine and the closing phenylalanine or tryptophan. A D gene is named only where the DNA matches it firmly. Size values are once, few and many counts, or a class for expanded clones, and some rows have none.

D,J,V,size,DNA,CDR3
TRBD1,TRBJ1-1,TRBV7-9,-,TGTGCCAGCAGCCTGGGACAGGGGCTGCAAGGAGCTTTCTTT,CASSLGQGLQGAFF
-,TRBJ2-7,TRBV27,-,TGTGCCAGCAGTTTCAACTTCCCACCCTACGAGCAGTACTTC,CASSFNFPPYEQYF
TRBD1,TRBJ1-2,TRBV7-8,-,TGTGCCAGCAGCACCCGGGACAGGGACTATGGCTACACCTTC,CASSTRDRDYGYTF
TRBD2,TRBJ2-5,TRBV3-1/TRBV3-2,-,TGTGCCAGCAGCCCGACCCTTTACCCCGGGACTAGCGGGGACGTTATTGAAGAGACCCAGTACTTC,CASSPTLYPGTSGDVIEETQYF
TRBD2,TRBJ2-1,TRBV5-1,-,TGCGCCAGCAGCTTGTGGCCTAGCGGGGGGGCCACCTACAATGAGCAGTTCTTC,CASSLWPSGGATYNEQFF
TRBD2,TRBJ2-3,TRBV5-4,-,TGTGCCAGCAGCCCGGGACTAGCGGGGGGGCGCACAGATACGCAGTATTTT,CASSPGLAGGRTDTQYF
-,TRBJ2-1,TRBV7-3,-,TGTGCCAGCAGCGCACAGGGCCGGGATGAGCAGTTCTTC,CASSAQGRDEQFF
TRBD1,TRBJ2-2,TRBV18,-,TGTGCCAGCTCCCGTGGGACAGGGAATCTGAACACCGGGGAGCTGTTTTTT,CASSRGTGNLNTGELFF
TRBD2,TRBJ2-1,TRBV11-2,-,TGTGCCAGCAGCGTGACTAGCGGGGGCCTACTTTCCCAGTTCTTC,CASSVTSGGLLSQFF
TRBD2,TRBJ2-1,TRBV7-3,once,TGTGCCAGCAGCTTTAGGAGCGGGGCTAACAATGAGCAGTTCTTC,CASSFRSGANNEQFF
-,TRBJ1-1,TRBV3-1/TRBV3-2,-,TGTGCCAGCACCCATTCAGCGGGGACTGAAGCTTTCTTT,CASTHSAGTEAFF
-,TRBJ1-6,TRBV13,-,TGTGCCAGCAGCTTACTCCAGGGGAGTAATTCACCCCTCCACTTT,CASSLLQGSNSPLHF
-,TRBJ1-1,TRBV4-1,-,TGCGCCAGCAGCCAAGTGCGGCAGGGAGGGTGGAACACTGAAGCTTTCTTT,CASSQVRQGGWNTEAFF
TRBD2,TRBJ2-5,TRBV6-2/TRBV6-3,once,TGTGCCAGCAGTTGGACTAGCGTGGGGGAGACCCAGTACTTC,CASSWTSVGETQYF
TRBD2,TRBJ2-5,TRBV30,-,TGTGCCTGCCGGGGGGGCCTGCGTCAAGAGACCCAGTACTTC,CACRGGLRQETQYF
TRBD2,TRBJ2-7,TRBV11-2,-,TGTGCCAGCAGCGGACTAGCGGGGGACTACGAGCAGTACTTC,CASSGLAGDYEQYF
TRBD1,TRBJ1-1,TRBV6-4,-,TGTGCCAGCAGCCCGGGACAGGGGTCCACTGAAGCTTTCTTT,CASSPGQGSTEAFF
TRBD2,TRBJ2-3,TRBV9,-,TGTGCCAGCAGTCTCCGGTGGACTAGCGGGATCGTCACAGATACGCAGTATTTT,CASSLRWTSGIVTDTQYF
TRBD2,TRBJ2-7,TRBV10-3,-,TGTGCCATCAGTCCGGGACTAGCTTCCTACGAGCAGTACTTC,CAISPGLASYEQYF
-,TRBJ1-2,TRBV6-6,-,TGTGCCAGCAGTACCGGTCTTACCTATGGCTACACCTTC,CASSTGLTYGYTF
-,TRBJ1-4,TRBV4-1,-,TGCGCCAGCAGCCAAGAACGGCGGGGGAATGAAAAACTGTTTTTT,CASSQERRGNEKLFF
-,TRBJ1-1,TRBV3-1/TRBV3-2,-,TGTGCCAGCAGCCTTGACTCCTGGAGTTCTGAGTCAGCTTTCTTT,CASSLDSWSSESAFF
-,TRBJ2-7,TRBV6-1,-,TGTGCCAGCAGCCGGGATGGGGGGAGCTCCTACGAGCAGTACTTC,CASSRDGGSSYEQYF
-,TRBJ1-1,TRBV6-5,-,TGTGCCAGCAGTAGACAGGAAGGCACTGAAGCTTTCTTT,CASSRQEGTEAFF